The clone carrying this T cell receptor (beta chain) has only one observation. The sample is drawn from a study of blood T cell repertoires in COVID-19. Study-level background: Samples representing acute and convalescent COVID-19 were sourced from the United States, Italy and Spain.

Before being deemed recovered, Cohort 3 donors had two negative PCRs, clearance, or symptom resolution. The CDR3 consists of 16 residues. V trimming: 8 bases; J trimming: 2 bases; junction bases outside the gene matches: 12. The germline gives CDR1 MDHEN, CDR2 SYDVKM. Sequenced by immunoSEQ multiplex PCR; TCRdb stores in-frame clones only, minus some. Found here are approximately 300,000 clones, approximately 85% of them singletons; the top ten hold about 4.3%. The TCR sequence derives from a woman aged 30 to 39 who had recovered from COVID-19. The chain links TRBV28 to TRBJ2-3, with 8 positions matching TRBD2. The specimen sequenced was PBMCs or T cells enriched from blood (not recorded which). The DNA for the CDR3 is TGTGCCAGCTTTCCCCCCGGCGGGGGGTACACAGATACGCAGTATTTT. Translation gives CASFPPGGGYTDTQYF.